A single sample is the source of the 3 T cell receptor beta chains below, sequenced in a study of blood T cell repertoires in COVID-19. The assay was immunoSEQ multiplex PCR, and TCRdb's table has in-frame clones only and misses some. The sample includes more than 95,000 clones, around 86% seen only once; the top ten take around 11%. The sequencing sample was made of peripheral blood. These receptors came from a man between 60 and 70 years old with acute or convalescent COVID-19.

This clone was observed a few times. At one end the junction does not follow the germline gene, possibly because of a read error. The V call is TRBV5-1, the J call TRBJ2-4; 7 positions match TRBD1. The CDR3 length is 14 residues. In germline, CDR1 is SGHRS, CDR2 YFSETQ. The CDR3 is CASSFGTAQNIQYF. CDR3 nucleotide sequence: TGCGCCAGCAGCTTCGGGACAGCCCAAAACATTCAGTACTTC.

The J gene is TRBJ2-3, the V gene TRBV18, with 7 nucleotides matching TRBD2. The length of the CDR3 is 19 residues. Germline V CDR1 and CDR2: KGHSH, LQKENI. The J segment lost 2 bases and the V segment lost 5 bases, leaving 19 bases of the junction unmatched. CDR3 nucleotide sequence: TGTGCCAGCTCAACTCTAGCTGCGCGCGGAGCGGGGATCACAGATACGCAGTATTTT. Translated: CASSTLAARGAGITDTQYF.

This chain connects TRBV6-2 or TRBV6-3 to TRBJ2-7; 8 bases are shared with TRBD2. The CDR3 consists of 15 residues. The V gene end was trimmed by 5 bases and the J gene end by 9 bases; junction bases not matched to a gene: 15. Germline lookup yields CDR1 MNHEY and CDR2 SVGEGT. The CDR3 DNA sequence: TGTGCCAGCAGTACCGGGGGGGGACTGGCAAGGCTGCAGTACTTC. Translation: CASSTGGGLARLQYF.